This TCR beta chain stems from a study of shared clonotypes between healthy human individuals. The CDR3 is made up of 12 amino acids. The V end was cut by 1 base, the J end by 9 bases, with 10 bases between. Germline values: CDR1 SQVTM, CDR2 ANQGSEA. Each subset's genomic DNA was split evenly across several immunoSEQ plates. Only in-frame clones appear in the TCRdb table, and some are missing; sequencing was by immunoSEQ multiplex PCR. This repertoire shows more than 400,000 clones, roughly 95% found once; its top ten account for nearly 0.065%. The chain uses TRBV29-1 and TRBJ2-1, with D uncertain. Sample: naive CD4+ T cells sorted from blood. Subset: CD45RA+ positively selected. The receptor comes from a woman between 25 and 40 years old in good health. CDR3 sequence: CSVEAPRGEQFF. The DNA of the CDR3 is TGCAGCGTTGAAGCACCCCGCGGTGAGCAGTTCTTC.